Shown below are 30 T cell receptor beta chains from a single sample sequenced in a study of blood T cell repertoires in COVID-19. The repertoire was sequenced with immunoSEQ multiplex PCR; TCRdb's copy has only in-frame clones and lacks some. The profile covers fewer than 25,000 clones, with around 91% appearing a single time and approximately 2.6% taken by the ten largest. Sequenced material: peripheral blood. The receptors come from a man between 65 and 80 years old with acute or convalescent COVID-19.

The chain employs TRBV24-1 and TRBJ1-5; D unresolved. V was trimmed by 4 bases and J by 5 bases, leaving 5 bases between them. The CDR3 contains 12 residues. The germline V gene encodes CDR1 KGHDR and CDR2 SFDVKD. CDR3 DNA sequence: TGTGCCACCAGTGACACGGATCAGCCCCAGCATTTT. It codes for CATSDTDQPQHF.

V usage is TRBV27 and J usage is TRBJ1-6; TRBD1 agrees at 11 bases. This CDR3 is built from 15 residues. The ends lost 2 bases at V and 10 bases at J; junction bases unmatched: 4. From germline, CDR1 is MNHEY and CDR2 SMNVEV (reference sequence). Here the CDR3 DNA reads TGTGCCAGCAGTTTAACGGGACAGGGGGAATCACCCCTCCACTTT. Its translation is CASSLTGQGESPLHF.

CDR3 sequence: CASSSGGSYEQYF. The CDR3 nucleotides read TGTGCCAGCAGTTCGGGGGGGTCCTACGAGCAGTACTTC. J is TRBJ2-7 and V is TRBV28, with 8 nucleotides matching TRBD2. The CDR3 length is 13 residues. Trimming took 4 bases from V and 1 from J; bases not matched to a gene: 0. Germline CDR1 and CDR2: MDHEN and SYDVKM.

The CDR3 bases are TGTGCCAGCAGCCCGGGACAGCCGGGGGGCTACACCTTC. Its translation is CASSPGQPGGYTF. The chain is built from TRBV3-1 (or the pseudogene TRBV3-2) and TRBJ1-2; 7 bases match TRBD1. The CDR3 has 13 amino acids. V gave up 4 bases and J gave up 8 bases; unmatched junction bases: 7. Germline V gives CDR1 LGHDT, CDR2 YNNKEL (reference sequence).

In DNA, the CDR3 is TGTGCCAGCAGTCTGTCGGGGGGGGATTGGGAGACCCAGTACTTC. Translating it yields CASSLSGGDWETQYF. This chain connects TRBV28 to TRBJ2-5; 8 nucleotides agree with TRBD2. V lost 5 bases and J lost 5; bases outside the gene matches: 10. Germline CDR1 and CDR2: MDHEN and SYDVKM. This CDR3 contains 15 residues.

The chain is built from TRBV12-5 and TRBJ2-1, with 12 bases fitting TRBD2. Germline trimming cut 2 bases from V and 4 bases from J; bases unmatched to any gene: 9. The germline V gene has CDR1 LGHNT and CDR2 FRNRAP. The CDR3 totals 18 residues. CDR3: CASGLQLAGGSHYNEQFF. In DNA form, the CDR3 reads TGTGCTAGTGGTTTGCAACTAGCGGGGGGATCCCATTACAATGAGCAGTTCTTC.

V and J are TRBV7-2 and TRBJ1-3, with D hard to call. V was shortened by 5 bases and J by 3 bases, with 11 bases between the two germline ends. CDR1 SGHTA and CDR2 FQGNSA come from the germline V gene. CDR3 length equals 14 residues. In nucleotides, the CDR3 is TGTGCCAGCAGCGTGCGCCTTATTGGAAACACCATATATTTT. Its protein is CASSVRLIGNTIYF.

This rearrangement joins TRBV10-3 to TRBJ1-2; D is possibly TRBD1 (5 bases). The germline CDR1 and CDR2 sequences are ENHRY and SYGVKD. This CDR3 region has 13 residues. Trimming shortened V by 0 bases and J by 14 bases, and 16 bases separated the two germline ends. The CDR3, as DNA: TGTGCCATCAGTGAGTCCGAAGGGGTACCTCTAACCTTC. Its protein product is CAISESEGVPLTF.

The chain carries TRBV2 and TRBJ2-2; 7 bases are a match to TRBD2. After removal of 5 bases from V and 2 bases from J, the junction contained 2 bases not matched to a gene. Germline V gives CDR1 SNHLY, CDR2 FYNNEI. This CDR3 has 14 amino acids. CDR3 in DNA: TGTGCCAGCAGTCGACTAGCCAACACCGGGGAGCTGTTTTTT. Translating it yields CASSRLANTGELFF.

The rearrangement joins TRBV12-3 or TRBV12-4 to TRBJ2-6; D uncertain. V shed 5 bases and J shed 4 bases, with 3 bases lying between them. The length of the CDR3 is 12 residues. The CDR3 protein is CASSQGANVLTF. The CDR3 DNA follows: TGTGCCAGCAGTCAAGGGGCCAACGTCCTGACTTTC.

The V and J genes are TRBV3-1 (or the pseudogene TRBV3-2) and TRBJ2-6; D is perhaps TRBD1 (5 bases). Germline V gene sequence: CDR1 LGHDT, CDR2 YNNKEL (reference sequence). V was pared by 0 bases and J by 1 base, with 10 bases between. This CDR3 region has 17 residues. The CDR3 here is CASSQDLRASGANVLTF. As DNA, the CDR3 is TGTGCCAGCAGCCAAGATCTCAGGGCTTCTGGGGCCAACGTCCTGACTTTC.

The chain carries TRBV3-1 (or the pseudogene TRBV3-2) and TRBJ1-1; TRBD1 agrees at 9 bases. CDR1 is LGHDT, CDR2 YNNKEL, per germline (reference sequence). CDR3 length: 13 residues. J lost 5 bases, V lost 4 bases, and 2 bases had no gene match. CDR3 coding DNA: TGTGCCAGCAGCCGACAGGGGGGGACTGAAGCTTTCTTT. As protein: CASSRQGGTEAFF.

The chain uses TRBV2 and TRBJ1-2; TRBD1 agrees at 7 bases. The junction had 4 bases not matched to a gene; V was cut back by 6 bases and J by 3 bases. The V gene's germline CDR1 is SNHLY and CDR2 FYNNEI. The CDR3 is made up of 13 amino acids. CDR3 bases: TGTGCCAGCAGCCCGAGGGGGCACTATGGCTACACCTTC. Its protein product is CASSPRGHYGYTF.

The chain joins TRBV15 to TRBJ1-6; D is ambiguous. V lost 0 bases and J lost 5, with 8 bases in between. Germline CDR1 LNHNV, CDR2 YYDKDF (reference sequence). This CDR3 comprises 15 residues. The CDR3 here is CATSRDRLDNSPLHF. Written as DNA, the CDR3 is TGTGCCACCAGCAGAGATCGACTTGATAATTCACCCCTCCACTTT.

The V call is TRBV6-5, the J call TRBJ1-2, with a weak D call TRBD1 (6 bases). There are 14 residues in the CDR3. Trimming cost V 5 bases and J 4 bases, with 14 bases left between them. CDR1 MNHEY and CDR2 SVGAGI come from the germline V gene. CDR3 protein: CASSPPDRPYGYTF. In DNA form, the CDR3 reads TGTGCCAGCAGTCCCCCCGACAGGCCCTATGGCTACACCTTC.

The rearrangement joins TRBV7-2 to TRBJ2-1; D gene ambiguous. V was pared by 6 bases and J by 7 bases, with 10 bases between. Germline V gives CDR1 SGHTA, CDR2 FQGNSA. The CDR3 loop spans 12 amino acids. CDR3 nucleotides: TGTGCCAGCAGTTTTAGCCGGAATGAGCAGTTCTTC. Its translation is CASSFSRNEQFF.

The V call is TRBV4-2, the J call TRBJ2-3; 9 positions agree with TRBD2. In germline, CDR1 is LGHNA, CDR2 YNFKEQ. CDR3 length: 18 amino acids. V gave up 0 bases and J gave up 4 bases; unmatched junction bases: 11. CDR3 amino acids: CASSQDIPAAGGSDTQYF. The CDR3 nucleotides are TGTGCCAGCAGCCAAGATATTCCTGCAGCGGGAGGTTCAGATACGCAGTATTTT.

The J gene is TRBJ2-2, the V gene TRBV4-1, with TRBD1 matching over 8 bases. This CDR3 is built from 16 residues. Unmatched junction bases numbered 10, after V lost 5 bases and J lost 5 bases. The germline V gene encodes CDR1 MGHRA and CDR2 YSYEKL. The CDR3 region has the DNA TGCGCCAGCAGCGCCCCGGGACAGGCAAAAACCGGGGAGCTGTTTTTT. It encodes CASSAPGQAKTGELFF.

The chain has TRBV7-9 and TRBJ2-2; D gene uncertain. The germline V and J ends were trimmed by 5 bases and 4 bases, with 11 bases remaining between them. The germline V gene has CDR1 SEHNR and CDR2 FQNEAQ (reference sequence). This CDR3 region has 14 residues. CDR3 bases: TGTGCCAGCAGCAAACGTAGTGTCACCGGGGAGCTGTTTTTT. The encoded protein is CASSKRSVTGELFF. Complete variable domain (other parts from reference TRBV7-9 and TRBJ2-2): DTGVSQNPRHKITKRGQNVTFRCDPISEHNRLYWYRQTLGQGPEFLTYFQNEAQLEKSRLLSDRFSAERPKGSFSTLEIQRTEQGDSAMYLCASSKRSVTGELFFGEGSRLTVL.

The chain links TRBV2 to TRBJ1-1, with unresolved D. Trimming removed 7 bases at V and 1 base at J, with 10 bases between. The CDR3 is 13 amino acids. Germline loops: CDR1 SNHLY, CDR2 FYNNEI. The CDR3 here is CASMIRRNTEAFF. In nucleotides, the CDR3 is TGTGCCAGCATGATAAGGAGGAACACTGAAGCTTTCTTT.

This clone has more than one count but fewer than ten. CDR3 protein: CSVDTGQGNTEAFF. In DNA form, the CDR3 reads TGCAGCGTTGACACGGGACAGGGAAACACTGAAGCTTTCTTT. This chain joins TRBV29-1 and TRBJ1-1, with 9 bases fitting TRBD1. CDR3 length: 14 amino acids. V lost 3 bases to trimming and J lost 2 bases; unmatched junction nucleotides: 4. Looked up from germline, CDR1 is SQVTM and CDR2 is ANQGSEA. Looking up the rest from reference TRBV29-1 and TRBJ1-1 gives the full variable domain: SAVISQKPSRDICQRGTSLTIQCQVDSQVTMMFWYRQQPGQSLTLIATANQGSEATYESGFVIDKFPISRPNLTFSTLTVSNMSPEDSSIYLCSVDTGQGNTEAFFGQGTRLTVV.

The chain recombines TRBV30 with TRBJ2-3; no reliable D call. The CDR3 runs to 16 residues. V lost 3 bases to trimming and J lost 0 bases, with 16 bases between them. Per the germline V gene, CDR1 is GTSNPN and CDR2 is SVGIG (reference sequence). The CDR3 spells CAWSPRRQVSTDTQYF. CDR3 DNA sequence: TGTGCCTGGAGCCCCCGTCGGCAGGTGAGCACAGATACGCAGTATTTT.

This clone was detected a few times. The chain couples TRBV5-5 to TRBJ1-1; 7 bases fit TRBD1. This CDR3 spans 14 amino acids. Germline V lookup: CDR1 SGHKS, CDR2 YYEKEE (reference sequence). V was clipped by 1 base and J by 2 bases; unmatched bases: 2. The CDR3 sequence is CASSLSGGNTEAFF. The CDR3 DNA reads TGTGCCAGCAGCTTGTCAGGGGGTAACACTGAAGCTTTCTTT.

The V gene is TRBV14, the J gene TRBJ2-5; D may be TRBD2 (5 bases). This CDR3 is built from 14 residues. The germline V gene has CDR1 SGHDN and CDR2 FVKESK. V shed 4 bases and J shed 1 base, with 10 bases lying between them. The CDR3 DNA is TGTGCCAGCAGCCCCATTGGACTCCAAGAGACCCAGTACTTC. Protein sequence: CASSPIGLQETQYF.

The V and J genes are TRBV19 and TRBJ1-1; D is unresolved. Trimming shortened V by 3 bases and J by 1 base, and 9 bases separated the two germline ends. The V gene's germline CDR1 is LNHDA and CDR2 SQIVND (reference sequence). This CDR3 has 14 amino acids. Here the CDR3 DNA reads TGTGCCAGTAGTATGCGGGAGGAGAACACTGAAGCTTTCTTT. Protein: CASSMREENTEAFF.

The chain is built from TRBV12-3 or TRBV12-4 and TRBJ1-3; unclear D gene. Trimming left V 11 bases short and J 2 bases short, with 10 bases between. The CDR3 loop spans 12 amino acids. CDR3 protein: CASPSAGNTIYF. In DNA form, the CDR3 reads TGTGCCTCTCCCTCGGCTGGAAACACCATATATTTT.

This CDR3 is CASEGQSQETQYF. For the CDR3, the DNA is TGTGCCAGCGAGGGACAGTCCCAAGAGACCCAGTACTTC. The chain employs TRBV2 and TRBJ2-5; 7 bases align to TRBD1. Germline assignment: CDR1 SNHLY and CDR2 FYNNEI. V was pared by 8 bases and J by 1 base, with 4 bases of the junction left unmatched. The CDR3 length is 13 residues.

V is TRBV6-2 or TRBV6-3 and J is TRBJ1-4, with D possibly matching TRBD1 (5 bases). This CDR3 comprises 14 residues. The V end was cut by 6 bases, the J end by 4 bases, with 12 bases between. Germline V lookup: CDR1 MNHEY, CDR2 SVGEGT. CDR3 nucleotide sequence: TGTGCCAGCAGCCGACAGCGCTTTAATGAAAAACTGTTTTTT. The encoded protein is CASSRQRFNEKLFF.

The rearrangement joins TRBV5-1 to TRBJ2-7, with a weak D call TRBD1 (6 bases). The CDR3 covers 14 residues. V was trimmed by 1 base and J by 3 bases, leaving 11 bases between them. From germline, CDR1 is SGHRS and CDR2 YFSETQ. The CDR3 DNA is TGCGCCAGCAGCTTGCTCGGACAGAACTACGAGCAGTACTTC. It translates to CASSLLGQNYEQYF.

J is TRBJ1-4 and V is TRBV3-1 (or the pseudogene TRBV3-2); D gene unclear. The CDR3 is 17 amino acids. CDR1 is LGHDT and CDR2 is YNNKEL in the germline V gene (reference sequence). Trimming took off 4 bases at V and 0 bases at J, with 15 bases between the two ends. CDR3 coding DNA: TGTGCCAGCAGCCGGCGCGGTTTGAGCTCAACTAATGAAAAACTGTTTTTT. Amino acid sequence: CASSRRGLSSTNEKLFF.